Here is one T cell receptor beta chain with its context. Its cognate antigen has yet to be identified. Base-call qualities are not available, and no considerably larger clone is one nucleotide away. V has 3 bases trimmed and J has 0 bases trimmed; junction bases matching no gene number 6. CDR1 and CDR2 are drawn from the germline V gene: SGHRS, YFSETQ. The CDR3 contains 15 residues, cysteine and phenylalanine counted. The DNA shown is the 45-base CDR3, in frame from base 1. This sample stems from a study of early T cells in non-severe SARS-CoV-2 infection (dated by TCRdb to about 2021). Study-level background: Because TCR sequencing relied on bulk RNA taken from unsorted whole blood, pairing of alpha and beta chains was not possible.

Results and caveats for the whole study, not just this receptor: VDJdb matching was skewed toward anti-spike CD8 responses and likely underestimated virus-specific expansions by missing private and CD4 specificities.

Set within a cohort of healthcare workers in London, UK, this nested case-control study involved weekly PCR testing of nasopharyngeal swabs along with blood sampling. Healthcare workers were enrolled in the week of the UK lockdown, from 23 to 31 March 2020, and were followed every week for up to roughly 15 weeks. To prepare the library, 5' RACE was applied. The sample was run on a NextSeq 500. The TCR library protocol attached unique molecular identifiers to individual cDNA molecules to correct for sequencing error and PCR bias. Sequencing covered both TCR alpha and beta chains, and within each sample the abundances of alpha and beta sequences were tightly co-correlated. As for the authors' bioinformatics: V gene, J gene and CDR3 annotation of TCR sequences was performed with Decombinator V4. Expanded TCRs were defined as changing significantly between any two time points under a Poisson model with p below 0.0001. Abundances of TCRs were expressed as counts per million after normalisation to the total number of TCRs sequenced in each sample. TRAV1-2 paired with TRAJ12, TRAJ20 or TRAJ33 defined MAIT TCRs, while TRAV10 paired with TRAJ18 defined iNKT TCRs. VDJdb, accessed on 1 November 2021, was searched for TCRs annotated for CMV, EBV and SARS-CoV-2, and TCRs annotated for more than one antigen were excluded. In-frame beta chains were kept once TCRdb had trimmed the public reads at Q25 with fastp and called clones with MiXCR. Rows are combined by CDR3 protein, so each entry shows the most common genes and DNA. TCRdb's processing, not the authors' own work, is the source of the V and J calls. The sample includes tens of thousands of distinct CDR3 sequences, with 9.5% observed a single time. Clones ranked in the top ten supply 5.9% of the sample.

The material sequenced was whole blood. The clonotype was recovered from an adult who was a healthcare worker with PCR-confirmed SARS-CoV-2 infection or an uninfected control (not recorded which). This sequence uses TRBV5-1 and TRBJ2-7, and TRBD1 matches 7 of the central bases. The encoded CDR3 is CASSSGQTSSYEQYF. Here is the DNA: TGCGCCAGCAGCTCGGGACAGACCTCCTCCTACGAGCAGTACTTC.